These T cell receptor beta chains were read from a single sample in a study of a mutant IDH1 vaccine in newly diagnosed glioma. No antigen has been assigned to these receptors. Sequencing was performed with immunoSEQ multiplex PCR; in TCRdb, only in-frame clones are kept and a portion is missing. The sample contains 50,000 to 65,000 clones, less than 70% of which appear only once. Here the sequenced sample was peripheral blood mononuclear cells (PBMCs), taken from a glioma patient whose treatment included an IDH1 peptide vaccine. All receptors come from a man between 40 and 49 years old with glioma. Some clones in this sample may be carry-over from other donors' samples. The CDR3 runs from the conserved cysteine through the conserved F or W. Each record gives: D gene, clone size, J gene, V gene, CDR3 DNA, CDR3 protein. D genes are given only for firm matches. Only some rows state a clone size, as once, few, many or a class for expanded clones.

D: NA
size: NA
J: TRBJ1-5
V: TRBV2
DNA: TGTGCCACCCGGGACACTATAAGCAATCAGCCCCAGCATTTT
CDR3: CATRDTISNQPQHF

D: NA
size: once
J: TRBJ1-1
V: TRBV7-8
DNA: TGTGCCAGCAGCTTAGCGCGCAGGGAGGCTTTCTTT
CDR3: CASSLARREAFF

D: NA
size: NA
J: TRBJ1-3
V: TRBV7-8
DNA: TGTGCCAGCAGCGTCGGACTTACTGGAAACACCATATATTTT
CDR3: CASSVGLTGNTIYF

D: NA
size: few
J: TRBJ1-2
V: TRBV1
DNA: TGCACCAACAGGACAGGTGGCTATGGCTACACCTTC
CDR3: CTNRTGGYGYTF

D: NA
size: NA
J: TRBJ1-2
V: TRBV9
DNA: TGTGCCAGCAGAGACCGGGTTCACTATGGCTACACCTTC
CDR3: CASRDRVHYGYTF

D: NA
size: NA
J: TRBJ2-2
V: TRBV11-2
DNA: TGTGCCAGCAGATCTTTGCGGGGAACCGGGGAGCTGTTTTTT
CDR3: CASRSLRGTGELFF

D: NA
size: NA
J: TRBJ2-7
V: TRBV5-4
DNA: TGTGCCAGCAGCTCAAGCTCGAGGGACGAGCAGTACTTC
CDR3: CASSSSSRDEQYF

D: NA
size: NA
J: TRBJ1-1
V: TRBV27
DNA: TGTGCCAGCAGTTTAGGGGGGATGGCCACTGAAGCTTTCTTT
CDR3: CASSLGGMATEAFF

D: NA
size: NA
J: TRBJ2-1
V: TRBV14
DNA: TGTGCCAGCAGCCCAAGGACTTATTACCAGTTCTTC
CDR3: CASSPRTYYQFF

D: NA
size: once
J: TRBJ2-2
V: TRBV30
DNA: TGTGCCTGGAGTCTTAGTGACAGAAACACCGGGGAGCTGTTTTTT
CDR3: CAWSLSDRNTGELFF

D: NA
size: few
J: TRBJ1-6
V: TRBV27
DNA: TGTGCCAGCAGTTTATTCGGGGGCAATTCACCCCTCCACTTT
CDR3: CASSLFGGNSPLHF

D: NA
size: few
J: TRBJ1-1
V: TRBV13
DNA: TGTGCCAGCAGCCTCCTGGAGGGTGTGAACACTGAAGCTTTCTTT
CDR3: CASSLLEGVNTEAFF

D: TRBD1
size: few
J: TRBJ2-2
V: TRBV6-1
DNA: TGTGCCAGCAGGACAGGGTGGATCGGGGAGCTGTTTTTT
CDR3: CASRTGWIGELFF

D: TRBD2
size: NA
J: TRBJ2-3
V: TRBV7-9
DNA: TGTGCCAGCAGCCGGGAGGGGAGCACAGATACGCAGTATTTT
CDR3: CASSREGSTDTQYF

D: NA
size: few
J: TRBJ1-4
V: TRBV2
DNA: TGTGCCAGCAGTGAGGGTAGCCTGGGGACTAATGAAAAACTGTTTTTT
CDR3: CASSEGSLGTNEKLFF

D: NA
size: NA
J: TRBJ1-6
V: TRBV5-4
DNA: TGTGCCAGCAGCTCAGGGACGAGAGAGAATTCACCCCTCCACTTT
CDR3: CASSSGTRENSPLHF

D: NA
size: once
J: TRBJ2-3
V: TRBV6-1
DNA: TGTGCCAGCAGTGAGACAGCCAGCATCCTTAGGGCGCAGTATTTT
CDR3: CASSETASILRAQYF

D: NA
size: NA
J: TRBJ1-1
V: TRBV1
DNA: TGCACCCTAGACAGGGTGAACACTGAAGCTTTCTTT
CDR3: CTLDRVNTEAFF

D: TRBD1
size: NA
J: TRBJ1-1
V: TRBV4-1
DNA: TGCGCCAGCAGCCCTAACAGGGGCACTGAAGCTTTCTTT
CDR3: CASSPNRGTEAFF

D: NA
size: few
J: TRBJ1-5
V: TRBV18
DNA: TGTGCCAGCTCACAGGGTAGGGATCAGCCCCAGCATTTT
CDR3: CASSQGRDQPQHF

D: TRBD1
size: NA
J: TRBJ2-1
V: TRBV10-1
DNA: TGCGCCAGCAGGGGACAGTCCTACAATGAGCAGTTCTTC
CDR3: CASRGQSYNEQFF

D: NA
size: NA
J: TRBJ1-6
V: TRBV7-8
DNA: TGTGCCAGCAGCTTAGCTTTCGGGGTTAATTCACCCCTCCACTTT
CDR3: CASSLAFGVNSPLHF

D: NA
size: NA
J: TRBJ1-1
V: TRBV10-3
DNA: TGTGCCATCAGTGCGGGGCGGAACACTGAAGCTTTCTTT
CDR3: CAISAGRNTEAFF

D: NA
size: NA
J: TRBJ2-5
V: TRBV5-1
DNA: TGCGCCAGCAGACCTGCGGGGGCCATACAAGAGACCCAGTACTTC
CDR3: CASRPAGAIQETQYF

D: NA
size: few
J: TRBJ2-5
V: TRBV6-5
DNA: TGTGCCAGCAGCACCCGTCCCAAAGAGGGGACCCAGTACTTC
CDR3: CASSTRPKEGTQYF

D: NA
size: few
J: TRBJ2-3
V: TRBV29-1
DNA: TGCAGCGTTCCAGGGAGCACAGATACGCAGTATTTT
CDR3: CSVPGSTDTQYF

D: TRBD1
size: NA
J: TRBJ2-7
V: TRBV4-1
DNA: TGCGCCAGCAGCCCTCAGACAGGGGGCTACGAGCAGTACTTC
CDR3: CASSPQTGGYEQYF

D: NA
size: few
J: TRBJ1-2
V: TRBV5-1
DNA: TGCGCCAGCAGCGAGTACCTGGCTAACTATGGCTACACCTTC
CDR3: CASSEYLANYGYTF

D: NA
size: few
J: TRBJ1-2
V: TRBV6-5
DNA: TGTGCCAGCAGTTACCAGGGGTGGGGTGGCTACACCTTC
CDR3: CASSYQGWGGYTF

D: NA
size: NA
J: TRBJ2-5
V: TRBV5-4
DNA: TGTGCCAGCAGCTTCGCCTCCTTCCAAGAGACCCAGTACTTC
CDR3: CASSFASFQETQYF

D: NA
size: NA
J: TRBJ1-2
V: TRBV5-5
DNA: TGTGCCAGCAGCGGGGGTCTTAACTATGGCTACACCTTC
CDR3: CASSGGLNYGYTF

D: NA
size: NA
J: TRBJ1-2
V: TRBV18
DNA: TGTGCCAGCTCACGATCCTTAAGCGAAAACTATGGCTACACCTTC
CDR3: CASSRSLSENYGYTF

D: NA
size: NA
J: TRBJ1-5
V: TRBV19
DNA: TGTGCCAGTAACGTCTGGGGGCGCAATCAGCCCCAGCATTTT
CDR3: CASNVWGRNQPQHF

D: NA
size: NA
J: TRBJ2-5
V: TRBV2
DNA: TGTGCCAGCAGGGGGGGGCCGTCGGAGACCCAGTACTTC
CDR3: CASRGGPSETQYF

D: NA
size: NA
J: TRBJ2-2
V: TRBV6-1
DNA: TGTGCCAGCAGTGAAAGGCCCTTTCTCGGATGGGGCGGGGAGCTGTTTTTT
CDR3: CASSERPFLGWGGELFF

D: NA
size: NA
J: TRBJ2-2
V: TRBV2
DNA: TGTGCCAGCGGGGCTAGGGGGACCGGGGAGCTGTTTTTT
CDR3: CASGARGTGELFF

D: NA
size: NA
J: TRBJ1-5
V: TRBV7-9
DNA: TGTGCCAGCAGCTTAGTTTCGGGGAATCAGCCCCAGCATTTT
CDR3: CASSLVSGNQPQHF

D: NA
size: few
J: TRBJ2-6
V: TRBV5-1
DNA: TGCGCCAGCAGCGGAATCCGGACAGATGGATTCTCTGGGGCCAACGTCCTGACTTTC
CDR3: CASSGIRTDGFSGANVLTF

D: TRBD1
size: NA
J: TRBJ2-7
V: TRBV13
DNA: TGTGCCAGCAGCTCGACAGGGGACACCTACGAGCAGTACTTC
CDR3: CASSSTGDTYEQYF

D: NA
size: NA
J: TRBJ1-1
V: TRBV10-3
DNA: TGTGCCATCAGTGACGCTAGGAACACTGAAGCTTTCTTT
CDR3: CAISDARNTEAFF